The rows below give T cell receptor beta chains drawn from one sample of a study of cytomegalovirus exposure and HLA in healthy donors. Some clones are missing from TCRdb's copy, which holds only in-frame ones; the method was immunoSEQ multiplex PCR. The table includes fewer than 200,000 clones, around nine tenths detected once. Sequenced: PBMCs. Source of these receptors: a woman under 40 in good health and CMV-seronegative. The CDR3 runs from the conserved cysteine through the conserved F or W. Each record gives: V gene, CDR3 length, J gene, clone size, D gene, CDR3 DNA, CDR3 protein. A D gene is named only where the DNA matches it firmly. Clone sizes are given selectively: once, few, many, or a class where the clone is expanded.

TRBV7-2	13	TRBJ1-5	.	.	TGTGCCAGCAGCCGGGACACAAATCAGCCCCAGCATTTT	CASSRDTNQPQHF
TRBV10-1	13	TRBJ1-2	.	.	TGCGCCAGCAGCGGAACAGGGCAGGGTGGCTACACCTTC	CASSGTGQGGYTF
TRBV6-4	15	TRBJ2-1	.	TRBD1	TGTGCCAGCAGTGATTCCGGGACAGGGGTCAATGAGCAGTTCTTC	CASSDSGTGVNEQFF
TRBV21-1	15	TRBJ2-7	.	.	TGTGCCAGCAGCAAAGCGTCGGGGGTTCCCTACGAGCAGTACTTC	CASSKASGVPYEQYF
TRBV27	17	TRBJ2-7	.	TRBD1	TGTGCCAGCAGTTCACAACCCGCCGGGACAGGGGTGTACGAGCAGTACTTC	CASSSQPAGTGVYEQYF
TRBV27	15	TRBJ1-2	.	.	TGTGCCAGCAGCCCAAGGGGCGCGGTTAACTATGGCTACACCTTC	CASSPRGAVNYGYTF
TRBV28	15	TRBJ1-4	.	.	TGTGCCAGCAGTTTAGGGGGGGCAGATAATGAAAAACTGTTTTTT	CASSLGGADNEKLFF
TRBV2	15	TRBJ1-4	.	.	TGTGCCAGCAGTGGTCAGTTCTCGACTAATGAAAAACTGTTTTTT	CASSGQFSTNEKLFF
TRBV7-3	15	TRBJ2-2	.	.	TGTGCCAGCAGCTCGGGACTTCCAAACACCGGGGAGCTGTTTTTT	CASSSGLPNTGELFF
TRBV6-5	14	TRBJ2-6	.	.	TGTGCCAGCCGTCCAGGGGCTGGGGCCAACGTCCTGACTTTC	CASRPGAGANVLTF
TRBV5-1	15	TRBJ2-4	.	TRBD1	TGCGCCAGCAGCCCCGATCTGACAGGGCTTAACATTCAGTACTTC	CASSPDLTGLNIQYF
TRBV6-5	14	TRBJ2-3	.	TRBD1	TGTGCCAGCAGCCAAGGACAGGGGCGAGATACGCAGTATTTT	CASSQGQGRDTQYF
TRBV29-1	11	TRBJ2-2	.	.	TGCAGCGCTCAGGGTCGGGGGGAGCTGTTTTTT	CSAQGRGELFF
TRBV30	14	TRBJ2-1	.	TRBD2	TGTGCCTGGAGTGTTCTAGCGGCTTACAATGAGCAGTTCTTC	CAWSVLAAYNEQFF
TRBV20-1	11	TRBJ2-7	.	.	TGCAGTGCTAGAAGGGGTAACGAGCAGTACTTC	CSARRGNEQYF
TRBV5-1	14	TRBJ2-7	.	.	TGCGCCAGCAGCTTGTACGGCGGAGCCTACGAGCAGTACTTC	CASSLYGGAYEQYF
TRBV27	14	TRBJ2-7	.	TRBD1	TGTGCCAGCCGGGAGACAGGGGTGCCCTACGAGCAGTACTTC	CASRETGVPYEQYF
TRBV6-5	14	TRBJ2-7	.	TRBD1	TGTGCCACCCTCGCACCGGGACAGGGCTACGAGCAGTACTTC	CATLAPGQGYEQYF
TRBV28	14	TRBJ2-1	once	TRBD2	TGTGCCAGCAGCCGGGGGAGCGGGAGGGATGAGCAGTTCTTC	CASSRGSGRDEQFF
TRBV9	14	TRBJ2-3	.	TRBD2	TGTGCCAGCAGTGATATAGCGGGAACAGATACGCAGTATTTT	CASSDIAGTDTQYF
TRBV2	14	TRBJ2-5	.	TRBD1	TGTGCCAGCAGTTTCGGACAGGGGGCTCTGGAGCAGTACTTC	CASSFGQGALEQYF
TRBV19	14	TRBJ1-4	.	TRBD1	TGTGCCAGTAGCCCGGACAGGGGTTTTGAAAAACTGTTTTTT	CASSPDRGFEKLFF
TRBV6-5	16	TRBJ2-1	once	.	TGTGCCAGCAGTTACTCAGGCCAGAACGGGTACAATGAGCAGTTCTTC	CASSYSGQNGYNEQFF
TRBV6-4	15	TRBJ1-5	few	TRBD1	TGTGCCAGCAGTGACTCGCACAGGGGGAGTCAGCCCCAGCATTTT	CASSDSHRGSQPQHF
TRBV30	14	TRBJ1-2	once	.	TGTGCCTGGGGACGGGATCAAACGGTTTATGGCTACACCTTC	CAWGRDQTVYGYTF
TRBV4-3	15	TRBJ2-2	.	.	TGCGCCAGCAGCCAAGAATGGGCTACTACCGGGGAGCTGTTTTTT	CASSQEWATTGELFF
TRBV4-1	16	TRBJ2-3	.	.	TGCGCCAGCAGCCCCGTCGGTGCGGGGAGCACAGATACGCAGTATTTT	CASSPVGAGSTDTQYF
TRBV5-1	17	TRBJ2-5	.	TRBD1	TGCGCCAGCAGCTTGGGGGCGGGACAGGGGGCGGCGGAGACCCAGTACTTC	CASSLGAGQGAAETQYF
TRBV7-6	15	TRBJ1-4	few	TRBD1	TGTGCCAGCAGCCAGGACAGGGGAGGGAATGAAAAACTGTTTTTT	CASSQDRGGNEKLFF
TRBV2	13	TRBJ1-4	few	.	TGTGCCAGCAGTGCCCAGGGAGGTGAAAAACTGTTTTTT	CASSAQGGEKLFF
TRBV27	14	TRBJ2-7	.	TRBD1	TGTGCCAGCAGTCCCTTGGGACAGCCCTACGAGCAGTACTTC	CASSPLGQPYEQYF
TRBV29-1	14	TRBJ2-2	.	TRBD1	TGCAGCGCAACGACAGGGAGTCCTTACGGGGAGCTGTTTTTT	CSATTGSPYGELFF
TRBV4-1	15	TRBJ1-2	.	.	TGCGCCAGCAGCCAAAGTGCGGGGCGATTCCATGGCTACACCTTC	CASSQSAGRFHGYTF
TRBV15	20	TRBJ2-1	.	TRBD2	TGTGCCACCAGCACCTTTAGGGGACTAGCGGGGGACAGGGGGTTGAATGAGCAGTTCTTC	CATSTFRGLAGDRGLNEQFF
TRBV5-8	17	TRBJ2-7	.	TRBD2	TGTGCCAGCAGACCCGGGACTAGCGGGAGAGCATTCTACGAGCAGTACTTC	CASRPGTSGRAFYEQYF
TRBV6-5	14	TRBJ2-2	.	.	TGTGCCAGCAGTACGGGACAAAACACCGGGGAGCTGTTTTTT	CASSTGQNTGELFF
TRBV5-3	14	TRBJ1-6	.	TRBD1	TGTGCCAGAAGCCGAAAGGGGGCGAATTCACCCCTCCACTTT	CARSRKGANSPLHF
TRBV6-5	11	TRBJ2-7	.	.	TGTGCCAGCAGGGAAAACTACGAGCAGTACTTC	CASRENYEQYF
TRBV19	14	TRBJ2-7	.	.	TGTGCCAGTAGTCTACAGGGCCTTCAGGACGAGCAGTACTTC	CASSLQGLQDEQYF
TRBV6-1	13	TRBJ1-1	.	TRBD1	TGTGCCAGCAGTGGACAGGGGGCCACTGAAGCTTTCTTT	CASSGQGATEAFF
TRBV30	17	TRBJ1-2	.	TRBD1	TGTGCCTGGAGTGGCGAAGTGGGACAGCTAACTAACTATGGCTACACCTTC	CAWSGEVGQLTNYGYTF
TRBV18	16	TRBJ1-5	few	.	TGTGCCAGCTCACCACCGGGGCTATATAGCAATCAGCCCCAGCATTTT	CASSPPGLYSNQPQHF
TRBV18	13	TRBJ2-3	.	.	TGTGCCAGCTCACCACCGACAGTGGATACGCAGTATTTT	CASSPPTVDTQYF
TRBV2	16	TRBJ1-2	.	TRBD1	TGTGCCAGCAGTGAAGGGGCCCAGGGGGCGTTGAGCGGCTACACCTTC	CASSEGAQGALSGYTF
TRBV23-1	19	TRBJ1-4	once	.	TGCGCCAGCAGTCAATCGGAGGAGGGCCGGGAAGCAACTAATGAAAAACTGTTTTTT	CASSQSEEGREATNEKLFF
TRBV2	13	TRBJ1-4	.	.	TGTGCCAGCAATGACAGATCCAATGAAAAACTGTTTTTT	CASNDRSNEKLFF
TRBV19	12	TRBJ2-2	.	.	TGTGCCAGTACCACAGCTGCCGGGGAGCTGTTTTTT	CASTTAAGELFF
TRBV5-1	16	TRBJ2-7	.	TRBD2	TGCGCCAGCAGCCCGGGACTAGCGGGAGGTACCAACGAGCAGTACTTC	CASSPGLAGGTNEQYF